Listed here are 3 T cell receptor beta chains from one sample, sequenced in a study of cytomegalovirus exposure and HLA in healthy donors. The PCR was carried out with 60 Vbeta primers and 13 Jbeta primers. Here immunoSEQ multiplex PCR was the method, and the copy in TCRdb shows in-frame clones only, minus some. The sample has approximately 150,000 clones, approximately 80% seen once. Sequencing input: PBMCs. The receptors were sampled from a woman aged 35 to 49 in good health and CMV-seropositive.

Note on this clone: Relative to the germline gene, one junction end is altered; a read error may explain this. This chain uses TRBV7-9 with TRBJ1-2; 7 nucleotides align to TRBD1. The CDR3 loop spans 16 amino acids. Per germline, CDR1 SEHNR and CDR2 FQNEAQ (reference sequence). As DNA, the CDR3 is TGTTCCAGCAGCTCGCACGACAGGGCCACTAACTATGGCTACACCTTC. Amino acid sequence: CSSSSHDRATNYGYTF.

The rearrangement joins TRBV27 to TRBJ2-3; 9 positions agree with TRBD2. V shed 9 bases and J 6 bases; nucleotides not matched to a gene: 13. The CDR3 spans 15 residues. From germline, CDR1 is MNHEY and CDR2 SMNVEV (reference sequence). CDR3 amino acids: CASTKAGGPHDTQYF. CDR3 bases: TGTGCCAGTACAAAGGCGGGAGGGCCCCACGATACGCAGTATTTT.

The rearrangement joins TRBV5-5 to TRBJ2-2; D uncertain. The CDR3 extends over 15 amino acids. V was shortened by 2 bases and J by 0 bases, with 8 bases between the two germline ends. The germline V gene encodes CDR1 SGHKS and CDR2 YYEKEE (reference sequence). The DNA of the CDR3 is TGTGCCAGCAGCTTCTACGGGTCGAACACCGGGGAGCTGTTTTTT. It codes for CASSFYGSNTGELFF.